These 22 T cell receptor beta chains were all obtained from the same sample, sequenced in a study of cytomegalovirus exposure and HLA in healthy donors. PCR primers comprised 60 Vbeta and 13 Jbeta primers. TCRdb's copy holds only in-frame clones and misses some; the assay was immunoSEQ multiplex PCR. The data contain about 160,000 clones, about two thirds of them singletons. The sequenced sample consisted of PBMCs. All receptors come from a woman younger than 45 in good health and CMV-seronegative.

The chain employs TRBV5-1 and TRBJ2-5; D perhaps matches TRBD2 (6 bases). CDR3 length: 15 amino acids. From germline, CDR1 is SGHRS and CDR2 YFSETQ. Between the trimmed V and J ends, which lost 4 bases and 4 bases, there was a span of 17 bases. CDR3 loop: CASSPSAGPSETQYF. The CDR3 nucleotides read TGCGCCAGCAGCCCGTCGGCGGGACCGTCAGAGACCCAGTACTTC.

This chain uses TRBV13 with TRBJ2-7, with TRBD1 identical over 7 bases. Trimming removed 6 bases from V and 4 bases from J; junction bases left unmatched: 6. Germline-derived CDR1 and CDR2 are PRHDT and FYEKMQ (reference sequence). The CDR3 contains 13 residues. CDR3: CASSPDRSYEQYF. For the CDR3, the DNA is TGTGCCAGCAGTCCGGACAGGTCATACGAGCAGTACTTC. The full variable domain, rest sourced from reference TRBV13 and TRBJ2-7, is AAGVIQSPRHLIKEKRETATLKCYPIPRHDTVYWYQQGPGQDPQFLISFYEKMQSDKGSIPDRFSAQQFSDYHSELNMSSLELGDSALYFCASSPDRSYEQYFGPGTRLTVT.

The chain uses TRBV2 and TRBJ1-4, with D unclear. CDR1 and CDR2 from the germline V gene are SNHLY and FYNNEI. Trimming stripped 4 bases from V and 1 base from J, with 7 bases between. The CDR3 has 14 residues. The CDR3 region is CASSGSLTNEKLFF. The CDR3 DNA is TGTGCCAGCAGTGGGTCACTAACTAATGAAAAACTGTTTTTT.

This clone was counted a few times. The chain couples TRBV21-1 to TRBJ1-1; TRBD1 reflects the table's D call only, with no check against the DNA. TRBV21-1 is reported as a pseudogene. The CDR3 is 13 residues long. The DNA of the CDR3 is TGTGCCAGCAGCAAAGAGGAGGACAGGAAAGCTTTCTTT. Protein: CASSKEEDRKAFF.

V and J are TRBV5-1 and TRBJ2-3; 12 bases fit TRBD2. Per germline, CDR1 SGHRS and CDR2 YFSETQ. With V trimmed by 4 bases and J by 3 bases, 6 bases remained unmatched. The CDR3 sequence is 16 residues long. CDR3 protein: CASSVTSGGGTDTQYF. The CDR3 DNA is TGCGCCAGCAGCGTGACTAGCGGGGGAGGGACAGATACGCAGTATTTT.

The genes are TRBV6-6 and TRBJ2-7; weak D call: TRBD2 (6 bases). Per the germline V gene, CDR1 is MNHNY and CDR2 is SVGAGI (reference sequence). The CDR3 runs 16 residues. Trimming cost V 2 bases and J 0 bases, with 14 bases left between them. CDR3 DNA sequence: TGTGCCAGCAGTTACGATCCCGCCGGGAGCTCCTACGAGCAGTACTTC. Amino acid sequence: CASSYDPAGSSYEQYF.

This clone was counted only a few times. CDR3 loop: CASSPSLGAGGETQYF. The CDR3 bases are TGTGCCAGCAGCCCTTCCCTGGGGGCGGGAGGAGAGACCCAGTACTTC. The rearrangement joins TRBV28 to TRBJ2-5, with 8 bases identical to TRBD2. CDR3 length: 16 amino acids. Germline values: CDR1 MDHEN, CDR2 SYDVKM. Unmatched junction bases numbered 13, after V lost 6 bases and J lost 4 bases.

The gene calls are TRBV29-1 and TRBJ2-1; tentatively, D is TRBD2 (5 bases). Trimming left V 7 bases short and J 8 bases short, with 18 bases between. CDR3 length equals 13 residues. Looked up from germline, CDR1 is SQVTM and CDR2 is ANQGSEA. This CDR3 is CSASRGIPDEQFF. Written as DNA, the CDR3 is TGCAGCGCCTCCCGAGGGATTCCGGATGAGCAGTTCTTC.

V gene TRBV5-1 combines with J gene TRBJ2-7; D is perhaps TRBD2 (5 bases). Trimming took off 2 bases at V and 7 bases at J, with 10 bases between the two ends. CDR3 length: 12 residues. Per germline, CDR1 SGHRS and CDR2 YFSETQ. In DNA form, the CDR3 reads TGCGCCAGCAGCTTTAGTACGGGGGAGCAGTACTTC. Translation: CASSFSTGEQYF.

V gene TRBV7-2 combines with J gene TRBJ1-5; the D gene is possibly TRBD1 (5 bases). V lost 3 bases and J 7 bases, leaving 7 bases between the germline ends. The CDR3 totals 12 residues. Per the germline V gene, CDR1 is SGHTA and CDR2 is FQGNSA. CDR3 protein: CASSLGGQPQHF. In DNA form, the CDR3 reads TGTGCCAGCAGCTTGGGGGGGCAGCCCCAGCATTTT.

CDR3 residues: CASSLQGLVYNEQFF. DNA of the CDR3: TGTGCCAGCAGTTTACAGGGGTTGGTCTACAATGAGCAGTTCTTC. This sequence joins TRBV28 and TRBJ2-1, with D possibly being TRBD1 (6 bases). The CDR3 covers 15 residues. V shed 2 bases and J shed 3 bases, with 11 bases lying between them. The germline gives CDR1 MDHEN, CDR2 SYDVKM.

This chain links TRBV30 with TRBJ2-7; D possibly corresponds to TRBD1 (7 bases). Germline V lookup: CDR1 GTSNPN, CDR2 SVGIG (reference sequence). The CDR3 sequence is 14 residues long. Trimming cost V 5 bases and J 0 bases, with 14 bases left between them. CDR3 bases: TGTGCCTGGTTGCGGGACAGTAGCTCCTACGAGCAGTACTTC. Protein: CAWLRDSSSYEQYF.

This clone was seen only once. The CDR3 DNA reads as TGTGCCAGCAGTAGATCAGCGGGAGGCTCCTACGAGCAGTACTTC. Translation: CASSRSAGGSYEQYF. The chain combines TRBV28 with TRBJ2-7; 9 bases agree with TRBD2. The V segment lost 5 bases and the J segment 0 bases; nucleotides outside the gene matches: 5. The CDR3 totals 15 residues. From germline, CDR1 is MDHEN and CDR2 SYDVKM. Based on the CDR3 plus reference TRBV28 and TRBJ2-7, the full variable domain is DVKVTQSSRYLVKRTGEKVFLECVQDMDHENMFWYRQDPGLGLRLIYFSYDVKMKEKGDIPEGYSVSREKKERFSLILESASTNQTSMYLCASSRSAGGSYEQYFGPGTRLTVT.

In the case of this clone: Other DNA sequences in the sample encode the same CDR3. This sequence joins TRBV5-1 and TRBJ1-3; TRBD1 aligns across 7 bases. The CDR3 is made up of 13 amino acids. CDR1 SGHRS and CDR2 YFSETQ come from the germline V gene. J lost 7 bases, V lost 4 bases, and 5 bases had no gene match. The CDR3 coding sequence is TGCGCCAGCAGCATAGACAGGGCGAACACCATATATTTT. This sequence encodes CASSIDRANTIYF.

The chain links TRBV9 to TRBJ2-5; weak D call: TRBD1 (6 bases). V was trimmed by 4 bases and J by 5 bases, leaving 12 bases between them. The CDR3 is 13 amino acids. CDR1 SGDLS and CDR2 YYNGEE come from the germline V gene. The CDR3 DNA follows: TGTGCCAGCAGCATAAATCAGGGGGAGACCCAGTACTTC. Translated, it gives CASSINQGETQYF. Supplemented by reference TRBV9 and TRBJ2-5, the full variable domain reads DSGVTQTPKHLITATGQRVTLRCSPRSGDLSVYWYQQSLDQGLQFLIQYYNGEERAKGNILERFSAQQFPDLHSELNLSSLELGDSALYFCASSINQGETQYFGPGTRLLVL.

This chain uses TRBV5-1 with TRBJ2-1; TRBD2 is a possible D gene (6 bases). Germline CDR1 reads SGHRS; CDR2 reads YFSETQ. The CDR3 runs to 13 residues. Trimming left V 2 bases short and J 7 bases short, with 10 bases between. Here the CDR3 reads CASSFMEGNEQFF. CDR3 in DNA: TGCGCCAGCAGCTTTATGGAGGGAAATGAGCAGTTCTTC.

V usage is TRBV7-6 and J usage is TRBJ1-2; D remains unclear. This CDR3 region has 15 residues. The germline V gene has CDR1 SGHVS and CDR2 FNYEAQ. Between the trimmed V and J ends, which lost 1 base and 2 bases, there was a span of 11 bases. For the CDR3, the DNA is TGTGCCAGCAGCTTAGTCGACATTCCCAACTATGGCTACACCTTC. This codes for CASSLVDIPNYGYTF.

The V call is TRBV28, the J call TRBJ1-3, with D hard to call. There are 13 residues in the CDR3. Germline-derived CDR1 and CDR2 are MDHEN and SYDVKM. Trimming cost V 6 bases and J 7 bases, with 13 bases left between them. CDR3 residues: CASRAGGSNTIYF. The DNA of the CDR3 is TGTGCCAGCAGGGCAGGAGGCAGCAACACCATATATTTT. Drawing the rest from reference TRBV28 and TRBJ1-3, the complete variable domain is DVKVTQSSRYLVKRTGEKVFLECVQDMDHENMFWYRQDPGLGLRLIYFSYDVKMKEKGDIPEGYSVSREKKERFSLILESASTNQTSMYLCASRAGGSNTIYFGEGSWLTVV.

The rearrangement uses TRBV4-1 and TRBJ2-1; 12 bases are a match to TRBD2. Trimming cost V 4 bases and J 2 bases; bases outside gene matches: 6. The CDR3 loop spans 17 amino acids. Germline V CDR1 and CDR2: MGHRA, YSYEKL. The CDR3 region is CASSRPLAGGTYNEQFF. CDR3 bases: TGCGCCAGCAGCCGGCCACTAGCGGGAGGTACCTACAATGAGCAGTTCTTC.

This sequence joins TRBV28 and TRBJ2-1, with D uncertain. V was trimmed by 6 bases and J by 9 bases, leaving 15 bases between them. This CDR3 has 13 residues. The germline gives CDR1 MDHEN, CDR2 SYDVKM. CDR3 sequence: CASRTTWSSEQFF. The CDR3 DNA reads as TGTGCCAGCAGAACTACCTGGAGCAGTGAGCAGTTCTTC.

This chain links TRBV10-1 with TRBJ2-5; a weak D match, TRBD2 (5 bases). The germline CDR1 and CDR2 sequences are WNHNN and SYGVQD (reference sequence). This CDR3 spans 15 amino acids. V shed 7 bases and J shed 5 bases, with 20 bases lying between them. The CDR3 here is CASNNIESGEETQYF. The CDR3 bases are TGCGCCAGCAATAATATAGAGAGTGGGGAGGAGACCCAGTACTTC.

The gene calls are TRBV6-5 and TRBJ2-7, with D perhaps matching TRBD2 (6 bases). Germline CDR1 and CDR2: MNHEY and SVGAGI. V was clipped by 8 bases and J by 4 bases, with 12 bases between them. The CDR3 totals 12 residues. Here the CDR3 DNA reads TGTGCCAGCGGTTGGGGGGAGTACGAGCAGTACTTC. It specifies CASGWGEYEQYF.